A selection of T cell receptor beta chains follows, all from one sample in a study of identical twins' blood T cells. In TCRdb, the 5' RACE reads were re-called with MiXCR into one record per CDR3 protein. The data hold 350,000 to 400,000 distinct CDR3 sequences, with roughly 30% observed a single time. The sample taken for sequencing was PBMCs. The receptors come from a woman between 18 and 50 years old in good health. Both conserved end residues are part of each CDR3. A D gene is named only where the DNA matches it firmly. Some rows have no size entry. The others give once, few or many, or a class for an expanded clone.

D	V	size	J	CDR3	DNA
-	TRBV20-1	few	TRBJ1-1	CSAELGMNTEAFF	TGCAGTGCAGAACTGGGAATGAACACTGAAGCTTTCTTT
-	TRBV29-1	-	TRBJ1-4	CSVEDLRGDHATNEKLFF	TGCAGCGTTGAAGATCTTCGAGGGGATCATGCAACTAATGAAAAACTGTTTTTT
-	TRBV7-9	-	TRBJ2-1	CASSYGLEQFF	TGTGCCAGCAGCTATGGTCTGGAGCAGTTCTTC
-	TRBV25-1	-	TRBJ1-2	CASSESPGRFGGYGYTF	TGTGCCAGCAGTGAATCCCCGGGGCGATTTGGAGGCTATGGCTACACCTTC
TRBD1	TRBV29-1	many	TRBJ2-7	CSVGGQSYEQYF	TGCAGCGTTGGGGGACAGTCCTACGAGCAGTACTTC
-	TRBV20-1	-	TRBJ2-7	CSAKGHLDEQYF	TGCAGTGCTAAGGGGCACCTCGACGAGCAGTACTTC
TRBD2	TRBV7-8	-	TRBJ2-6	CASSFSGGSRTNVLTF	TGTGCCAGCAGCTTTAGCGGCGGGAGTAGGACCAACGTCCTGACTTTC
-	TRBV2	few	TRBJ2-1	CASSDLEFGEQFF	TGTGCCAGCAGTGACCTCGAGTTTGGTGAGCAGTTCTTC
TRBD2	TRBV10-2	-	TRBJ2-7	CASSESASGYYEQYF	TGCGCCAGCAGTGAGTCGGCTAGCGGGTACTACGAGCAGTACTTC
-	TRBV29-1	few	TRBJ1-1	CSVNGQEAFF	TGCAGCGTTAATGGACAGGAAGCTTTCTTT
-	TRBV20-1	-	TRBJ1-2	CSAKGQNDYGYTF	TGCAGTGCTAAAGGACAGAATGACTATGGCTACACCTTC
-	TRBV10-2	few	TRBJ2-3	CASRDSGAVTDTQYF	TGCGCCAGCAGGGATTCAGGGGCAGTCACAGATACGCAGTATTTT
-	TRBV27	few	TRBJ2-3	CASATDRSYTDTQYF	TGTGCCAGCGCGACAGACAGATCTTACACAGATACGCAGTATTTT
-	TRBV6-6	few	TRBJ1-2	CASSYTTVRLGYTF	TGTGCCAGCAGTTACACGACAGTACGCCTTGGCTACACCTTC
-	TRBV9	many	TRBJ1-1	CASSLSQGTEAFF	TGTGCCAGCAGCTTATCCCAGGGGACTGAAGCTTTCTTT
-	TRBV6-5	few	TRBJ2-3	CASSFIHPSQGDTQYF	TGTGCCAGCAGTTTCATTCACCCCTCACAGGGAGATACGCAGTATTTT
-	TRBV20-1	few	TRBJ2-1	CSARETVGTTYNEQFF	TGCAGTGCTAGAGAAACGGTGGGAACAACCTACAATGAGCAGTTCTTC
-	TRBV4-3	-	TRBJ2-1	CASSQVLFSEQFF	TGCGCCAGCAGCCAAGTCCTGTTCTCCGAGCAGTTCTTC
-	TRBV2	-	TRBJ2-7	CASDRDGLGEQYF	TGTGCCAGCGACCGGGACGGCCTTGGCGAGCAGTACTTC
-	TRBV18	once	TRBJ1-3	CAGSLGRAISGNTIYF	TGTGCCGGCTCACTTGGGAGGGCGATCTCCGGAAACACCATATATTTT
-	TRBV14	few	TRBJ1-2	CASSQVEGRTYGYTF	TGTGCCAGCAGCCAAGTAGAGGGCAGGACCTATGGCTACACCTTC
TRBD2	TRBV9	few	TRBJ2-3	CASSASGGWGDTQYF	TGTGCCAGCAGCGCAAGCGGGGGTTGGGGAGATACGCAGTATTTT
-	TRBV29-1	few	TRBJ2-3	CSGAGGDTQYF	TGCAGCGGGGCCGGGGGAGATACGCAGTATTTT
-	TRBV18	-	TRBJ1-1	CASSPVFPEAFF	TGTGCCAGCTCACCAGTGTTCCCTGAAGCTTTCTTT
-	TRBV5-1	few	TRBJ2-3	CASSLDQYTDTQYF	TGCGCCAGCAGCTTGGATCAGTACACAGATACGCAGTATTTT
TRBD1	TRBV29-1	-	TRBJ2-7	CSVEGFERTGPYEQYF	TGCAGCGTTGAAGGCTTCGAGAGGACAGGGCCCTACGAGCAGTACTTC
-	TRBV5-1	many	TRBJ1-2	CASSFGRANYGYTF	TGCGCCAGCAGCTTCGGCAGAGCTAACTATGGCTACACCTTC
-	TRBV5-1	-	TRBJ1-2	CASSLDGNSNGYTF	TGCGCCAGCAGCTTGGATGGGAACTCCAATGGCTACACCTTC
TRBD2	TRBV5-6	-	TRBJ2-5	CASSRTSGQETQYF	TGTGCCAGCAGCCGGACTAGCGGGCAAGAGACCCAGTACTTC
TRBD1	TRBV5-1	few	TRBJ1-1	CASSLSSLGQGATEAFF	TGCGCCAGCAGCTTATCGTCTCTGGGACAGGGGGCCACTGAAGCTTTCTTT
-	TRBV20-1	-	TRBJ1-3	CSARSLEGVSGNTIYF	TGCAGTGCTCGCAGCCTCGAGGGGGTATCAGGAAACACCATATATTTT
TRBD1	TRBV19	-	TRBJ2-2	CASRRTGDIGELFF	TGTGCCAGTAGAAGGACAGGGGACATCGGGGAGCTGTTTTTT
TRBD1	TRBV29-1	many	TRBJ1-6	CSAGQDLNSPLHF	TGCAGCGCCGGACAGGACCTTAATTCACCCCTCCACTTT
TRBD1	TRBV12-3/TRBV12-4	few	TRBJ2-2	CASSSQGAMWLFF	TGTGCCAGCAGCTCCCAGGGGGCCATGTGGCTGTTTTTT
-	TRBV28	-	TRBJ1-2	CASSLGGTYGYTF	TGTGCCAGCAGTTTAGGGGGTACCTATGGCTACACCTTC
-	TRBV11-2	-	TRBJ2-4	CASSQRIEPYF	TGTGCCAGCAGTCAACGGATAGAACCGTACTTC
-	TRBV29-1	-	TRBJ2-3	CSVEGGTGADTQYF	TGCAGCGTTGAAGGTGGGACTGGGGCAGATACGCAGTATTTT
TRBD1	TRBV6-2/TRBV6-3	few	TRBJ1-1	CASSSPGQGKNTEAFF	TGTGCCAGCAGTTCTCCGGGACAGGGAAAAAACACTGAAGCTTTCTTT
-	TRBV2	-	TRBJ2-3	CALKGGTVRFTDTQYF	TGTGCCCTAAAGGGGGGGACAGTTCGATTCACAGATACGCAGTATTTT
-	TRBV6-5	-	TRBJ1-6	CATTSERGSPLHF	TGTGCCACCACGAGCGAAAGGGGGTCACCCCTCCACTTT
-	TRBV7-3	few	TRBJ1-1	CASSYSGDGAQAFF	TGTGCCAGCAGCTATTCGGGGGATGGGGCTCAAGCTTTCTTT
-	TRBV27	few	TRBJ2-2	CASSPPVGELFF	TGTGCCAGCAGCCCTCCTGTCGGGGAGCTGTTTTTT
-	TRBV7-2	-	TRBJ1-5	CASSFMGRDNQPQHF	TGTGCCAGCAGCTTCATGGGGCGAGACAATCAGCCCCAGCATTTT
TRBD1	TRBV12-3/TRBV12-4	few	TRBJ1-1	CASRRDREGDTEAFF	TGTGCCAGCAGGCGGGACAGGGAAGGGGACACTGAAGCTTTCTTT
-	TRBV20-1	-	TRBJ1-1	CSARTYSNTEAFF	TGCAGTGCTAGAACGTATTCGAACACTGAAGCTTTCTTT
-	TRBV5-1	few	TRBJ1-1	CASSLDVGRNTEAFF	TGCGCCAGCAGCTTGGATGTAGGGAGGAACACTGAAGCTTTCTTT
-	TRBV12-3/TRBV12-4	-	TRBJ1-3	CASIRGEFSGNTIYF	TGTGCCAGCATCCGGGGGGAGTTCTCTGGAAACACCATATATTTT
-	TRBV6-1	many	TRBJ1-3	CASVSGSSGNTIYF	TGTGCCAGCGTGAGCGGCAGCTCTGGAAACACCATATATTTT
TRBD1	TRBV5-1	few	TRBJ1-4	CASSRGQTDEKLFF	TGCGCCAGCAGCCGGGGACAGACTGATGAAAAACTGTTTTTT
TRBD1	TRBV20-1	-	TRBJ1-1	CSARDRPEAFF	TGCAGTGCTAGGGACAGGCCTGAAGCTTTCTTT
-	TRBV9	-	TRBJ1-3	CASSAPGNSGNTIYF	TGTGCCAGCAGCGCACCTGGGAATTCTGGAAACACCATATATTTT